This TCR beta chain was observed in a study of T-cell reconstitution after alpha-beta-depleted transplantation in children. Study results and caveats: The study traced high day-60 TCRbeta diversity in some patients to surviving recipient T cells and thymic progenitors.

This sample's TCRbeta library carried unique molecular identifier barcodes. Using its own MiXCR run on the PCR reads, TCRdb lists one record per CDR3 protein. This table has 450,000 to 600,000 distinct CDR3 sequences, roughly 10% appearing once. This clonotype was picked up a small number of times. Its antigen is not identified. This CDR3 is 16 amino acids long. Germline V gene lookup returns CDR1 GTSNPN and CDR2 SVGIG (reference sequence). Trimming cost V 2 bases and J 2 bases; bases outside gene matches: 6. The chain carries TRBV30 and TRBJ2-2, with 9 nucleotides matching TRBD1. The TCR sequence derives from a child aged 2 to 15 with inherited bone marrow failure, due to receive a stem cell transplant. The material was PBMCs, obtained before TCRalphabeta/CD19-depleted stem cell transplant. The CDR3 bases are TGTGCCTGGAGTTCCTACAGGGGGCGAAACACCGGGGAGCTGTTTTTT. Its translation is CAWSSYRGRNTGELFF.